A selection of T cell receptor beta chains follows, all from one sample in a study of regulatory T cells in long-lasting Graves disease. TCRdb re-called the multiplex PCR reads with MiXCR, one entry per CDR3 protein. Among around 500,000 distinct CDR3 sequences listed, 20% to 25% were seen once. The sequences come from peripheral blood mononuclear cells (PBMCs), collected when the disease was refractory, from a patient treated with antithyroid drugs. All receptors come from a female donor with Graves disease. Both conserved end residues are part of each CDR3. D genes are given only for firm matches. Only some rows state a clone size, as once, few, many or a class for expanded clones.

d_gene,v_gene,abundance,j_gene,CDR3nt,CDR3aa
TRBD2,TRBV15,many,TRBJ2-1,TGTGCCACCAGCTCCCAGACTAGCGTATATGAGCAGTTCTTC,CATSSQTSVYEQFF
.,TRBV28,many,TRBJ2-7,TGTGCCAGCAGTTTAGATCGAGCGGGCTTTTCCTACGAGCAGTACTTC,CASSLDRAGFSYEQYF
TRBD2,TRBV5-1,few,TRBJ2-5,TGCGCCAGCAGCTCCTACCGGGACTATCAAGAGACCCAGTACTTC,CASSSYRDYQETQYF
.,TRBV6-1,many,TRBJ2-5,TGTGCCAGCAGAGACGGACCCCAAGAGACCCAGTACTTC,CASRDGPQETQYF
.,TRBV28,few,TRBJ2-7,TGTGCCAGCAGCCCCCTGGGGAAGGGGGGGGGCGAGCAGTACTTC,CASSPLGKGGGEQYF
TRBD1,TRBV4-3,.,TRBJ2-6,TGCGCCAGCAGCCCCTGGGTTTTGGGACAGAGTCAAACTGGGGCCAACGTCCTGACTTTC,CASSPWVLGQSQTGANVLTF
TRBD1,TRBV5-1,many,TRBJ2-7,TGCGCCAGCAGCTTGGCGAGACAGGGTAACGAGCAGTACTTC,CASSLARQGNEQYF
.,TRBV5-1,few,TRBJ1-1,TGCGCCAGCAGCTCGGGATATGGGGGAGGCGTGAACACTGAAGCTTTCTTT,CASSSGYGGGVNTEAFF
.,TRBV14,few,TRBJ2-7,TGTGCCAGCAGCCAAATGGCTTTATCCTACGAGCAGTACTTC,CASSQMALSYEQYF
TRBD2,TRBV9,.,TRBJ2-7,TGTGCCAGCAGCCCAGAGGGACTAGCGGCCTACGAGCAGTACTTC,CASSPEGLAAYEQYF
.,TRBV14,.,TRBJ2-2,TGTGCCAGCAGCTTCCGGGACACAAACACCGGGGAGCTGTTTTTT,CASSFRDTNTGELFF
TRBD2,TRBV27,many,TRBJ2-7,TGTGCCAGCAGTCTCACTAGCGTCCTACCCTACGAGCAGTACTTC,CASSLTSVLPYEQYF
.,TRBV24-1,many,TRBJ2-2,TGTGCCACCGAAAGGGAGTCCACCGGGGAGCTGTTTTTT,CATERESTGELFF
.,TRBV7-9,many,TRBJ2-7,TGTGCCACTAGGACAGCCTCCTACGAGCAGTACTTC,CATRTASYEQYF
.,TRBV6-5,few,TRBJ1-6,TGTGCCAGCAGTTACAGGGGAAATAATTCACCCCTCCACTTT,CASSYRGNNSPLHF
TRBD1,TRBV6-1,many,TRBJ1-5,TGTGCCAGCAGCGTGGGACAGTTGCAGCCCCAGCATTTT,CASSVGQLQPQHF
TRBD1,TRBV27,few,TRBJ1-6,TGTGCCAGCAGCCTCCGGGGACAGAATAATTCACCCCTCCACTTT,CASSLRGQNNSPLHF
TRBD1,TRBV28,many,TRBJ1-5,TGTGCCAGCAGTGACTGGACAGGGGGTTTAAGCAATCAGCCCCAGCATTTT,CASSDWTGGLSNQPQHF
.,TRBV12-3/TRBV12-4,.,TRBJ1-3,TGTGCCAGCAGTTTTTCATCGGGGGACGGAACTGGTAACACCAGATATTTT,CASSFSSGDGTGNTRYF
TRBD1,TRBV28,.,TRBJ2-3,TGTGCCAGCAGTTATCCCGGGACAGGGGGAAGCACAGATACGCAGTATTTT,CASSYPGTGGSTDTQYF
.,TRBV7-2,.,TRBJ1-3,TGTGCCAGCAGTATGGGACATTCGTCTGGAAACACCATATATTTT,CASSMGHSSGNTIYF
.,TRBV9,.,TRBJ2-7,TGTGCCAGCAGCGTAGATAACGAAGCCTACGAGCAGTACTTC,CASSVDNEAYEQYF
.,TRBV6-1,many,TRBJ1-5,TGTGCCAGCAGGTGGGACATTAATCAGCCCCAGCATTTT,CASRWDINQPQHF
TRBD2,TRBV11-2,many,TRBJ2-7,TGTGCCAGCAGCCAAGCCTTTAGCGGGAGTTCCTACGAGCAGTACTTC,CASSQAFSGSSYEQYF
TRBD1,TRBV28,many,TRBJ2-7,TGTGCCAGCAGTCCGACAGGGACCTATCACGAGCAGTACTTC,CASSPTGTYHEQYF
.,TRBV7-9,.,TRBJ2-7,TGTGCCAGCAGCTTAGAGGAGGGGGCAGCCTACGAGCAGTACTTC,CASSLEEGAAYEQYF
.,TRBV27,many,TRBJ1-1,TGTGCCAGCAGTGAAGGGGGCACTGAAGCTTTCTTT,CASSEGGTEAFF
.,TRBV6-1,many,TRBJ1-1,TGTGCCAGCAGTAGGAAGGACGGTCTTGAAGCTTTCTTT,CASSRKDGLEAFF
.,TRBV29-1,few,TRBJ2-7,TGCAGCGTGGCCGACTCTTACTCTCGCGAGCAGTACTTC,CSVADSYSREQYF
.,TRBV5-1,.,TRBJ1-2,TGCGCCAGCAGCTTGGGTCAGGGATGGAACTATGGCTACACCTTC,CASSLGQGWNYGYTF
.,TRBV9,.,TRBJ1-1,TGTGCCAGCAGCGTAGACTCCGGCAAGAACACTGAAGCTTTCTTT,CASSVDSGKNTEAFF
.,TRBV27,few,TRBJ2-7,TGTGCCAGCAGTTACCGGACCCCGGGGGCGCACGACGAGCAGTACTTC,CASSYRTPGAHDEQYF
TRBD1,TRBV5-1,many,TRBJ1-2,TGCGCCAGCAGCATCTTCGGGACAGGGGGCAGGGATGGCTACACCTTC,CASSIFGTGGRDGYTF
.,TRBV5-6,.,TRBJ1-1,TGTGCCAGCAGCTTGTGGGGGGCAGGCGAAGCTTTCTTT,CASSLWGAGEAFF
.,TRBV27,.,TRBJ1-1,TGTGCCAGCAGTTTCTTGGGGGCCTCGATTGGCACTGAAGCTTTCTTT,CASSFLGASIGTEAFF
TRBD2,TRBV29-1,many,TRBJ2-7,TGCAGCGTTACTTTAGCGGGGCCCTACGAGCAGTACTTC,CSVTLAGPYEQYF
TRBD2,TRBV9,.,TRBJ2-3,TGTGCCAGCAGCGATACAAAAGCGGGAACAGATACGCAGTATTTT,CASSDTKAGTDTQYF
TRBD2,TRBV7-2,.,TRBJ2-1,TGTGCCAGCAGCCTGGGGCTAGCGGGAGCTCAGCAGTTCTTC,CASSLGLAGAQQFF
TRBD2,TRBV4-1,few,TRBJ2-7,TGCGCCAGCAGCCAAGTTGCGGGGGGTGGGTCCTACGAGCAGTACTTC,CASSQVAGGGSYEQYF
TRBD1,TRBV28,many,TRBJ2-7,TGTGCCAGCAGTACAGGGGCCGAGCAGTACTTC,CASSTGAEQYF
.,TRBV7-9,many,TRBJ2-7,TGTGCCAGCAGCTTAATCGGCCTCAGGGCTTACGAGCAGTACTTC,CASSLIGLRAYEQYF
.,TRBV3-1,.,TRBJ1-1,TGTGCCAGCAGCCATGGGGGACAGAACACTGAAGCTTTCTTT,CASSHGGQNTEAFF
TRBD1,TRBV28,many,TRBJ2-5,TGTGCCAGCAGTCCGGCAGGGGGTTTACAAGAGACCCAGTACTTC,CASSPAGGLQETQYF
TRBD2,TRBV3-1,.,TRBJ2-2,TGTGCCAGCAGCCGGTCGGGAGGAGGGACCGGGGAGCTGTTTTTT,CASSRSGGGTGELFF
.,TRBV20-1,many,TRBJ2-7,TGCAGTGGTACCAGAGCAGAGCGGGCCTACGAGCAGTACTTC,CSGTRAERAYEQYF
TRBD1,TRBV7-8,few,TRBJ1-5,TGTGCCAGCAGCCCATGGACAGGGGGCATCAGCAATCAGCCCCAGCATTTT,CASSPWTGGISNQPQHF
.,TRBV28,many,TRBJ1-6,TGTGCCAGCAGTTTAACCGGGACGGGGAATTCACCCCTCCACTTT,CASSLTGTGNSPLHF
TRBD1,TRBV5-1,few,TRBJ2-7,TGCGCCAGCAGCTTGGTTCCCCAAGACAGGGGGAGCTCCTACGAGCAGTACTTC,CASSLVPQDRGSSYEQYF
.,TRBV5-4,few,TRBJ1-2,TGTGCCAGCAGCCTAAAGCAGGGTTTCTATGGCTACACCTTC,CASSLKQGFYGYTF
TRBD1,TRBV27,many,TRBJ1-1,TGTGCCAGCAGGCCTCCGGGACAGGGGAACACTGAAGCTTTCTTT,CASRPPGQGNTEAFF
.,TRBV7-2,many,TRBJ1-1,TGTGCCAGCAGCGGAAGGGTCGTCCGAGGGACTGAAGCTTTCTTT,CASSGRVVRGTEAFF
.,TRBV6-2/TRBV6-3,.,TRBJ1-5,TGTGCCAGCAGTGAAAATTTAGGGTCCAATCAGCCCCAGCATTTT,CASSENLGSNQPQHF
TRBD2,TRBV7-9,few,TRBJ2-7,TGTGCCAGCAGACCCCCTAGCGGGAATCCCTACGAGCAGTACTTC,CASRPPSGNPYEQYF